This T cell receptor beta chain was identified in a study of cytomegalovirus exposure and HLA in healthy donors. Study observations and caveats: Three CMV-associated chains proved CMV antigen-specific in vitro. Despite most TCR sequences being rare, some public TCRs occurred in many donors.

With respect to this clone: Antigen unknown.

Trimming took 7 bases from V and 5 from J, leaving 14 bases between them. Germline CDR1 reads ENHRY; CDR2 reads SYGVKD. The CDR3 consists of 13 residues. This PCR relied on a set of 60 Vbeta primers and 13 Jbeta primers. Profiling relied on immunoSEQ multiplex PCR, and the TCRdb table lists in-frame clones only, not all of them. In the table there are some 110,000 clones, just under 75% of which are singletons. V usage is TRBV10-3 and J usage is TRBJ1-1; D is possibly TRBD1 (6 bases). The receptor's source is a man aged 60 to 69 in good health and CMV-seropositive. Sequencing input: PBMCs. The DNA of the CDR3 is TGTGCCATCACCTTCGACAGGCATACTGAAGCTTTCTTT. Protein product: CAITFDRHTEAFF.